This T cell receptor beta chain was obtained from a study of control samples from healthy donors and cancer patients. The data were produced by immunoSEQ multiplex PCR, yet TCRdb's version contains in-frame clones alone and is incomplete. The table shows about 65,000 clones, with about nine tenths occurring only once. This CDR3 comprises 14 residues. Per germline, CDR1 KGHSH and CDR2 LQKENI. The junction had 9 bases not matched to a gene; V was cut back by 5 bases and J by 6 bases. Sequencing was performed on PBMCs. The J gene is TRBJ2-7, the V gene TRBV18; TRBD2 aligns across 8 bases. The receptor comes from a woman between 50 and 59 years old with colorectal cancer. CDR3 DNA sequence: TGTGCCAGCTCATTGAGCGGGAGTGTCGGCGAGCAGTACTTC. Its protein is CASSLSGSVGEQYF.